Listed below are T cell receptor beta chains from one sample, sequenced in a study of cytomegalovirus exposure and HLA in healthy donors. The method was immunoSEQ multiplex PCR; TCRdb's version includes in-frame clones alone and lacks a portion of them. The profile covers fewer than 200,000 clones, with roughly 80% appearing a single time and under 3% taken by the ten largest. Sequences were obtained from PBMCs. The receptors were sampled from a male donor in good health and CMV-seronegative. Each CDR3 is given with its conserved first and last residue. The D gene is left open where the match is weak. Expanded clones get a size class; other rows say once, few or many, or leave the size out.

D: TRBD1
size: NA
J: TRBJ2-7
V: TRBV6-5
CDR3: CASSRQGGNEQYF
DNA: TGTGCCAGCAGTAGACAGGGGGGCAACGAGCAGTACTTC

D: NA
size: NA
J: TRBJ1-3
V: TRBV18
CDR3: CASSPGGVGNTIYF
DNA: TGTGCCAGCTCACCAGGAGGGGTTGGAAACACCATATATTTT

D: NA
size: NA
J: TRBJ1-1
V: TRBV11-2
CDR3: CASSLVQRNTEAFF
DNA: TGTGCCAGCAGCTTAGTGCAGCGGAACACTGAAGCTTTCTTT

D: TRBD1
size: once
J: TRBJ2-5
V: TRBV11-2
CDR3: CASSSGQRIEGTQYF
DNA: TGTGCCAGCAGCTCGGGACAGCGGATAGAAGGGACCCAGTACTTC

D: TRBD1
size: NA
J: TRBJ2-2
V: TRBV5-1
CDR3: CASSLAQSRGRAGELFF
DNA: TGCGCCAGCAGCTTGGCTCAGAGCAGGGGGCGAGCCGGGGAGCTGTTTTTT

D: NA
size: NA
J: TRBJ1-4
V: TRBV5-6
CDR3: CASSLVAVGDEKLFF
DNA: TGTGCCAGCAGCTTGGTGGCAGTCGGGGATGAAAAACTGTTTTTT

D: NA
size: NA
J: TRBJ1-2
V: TRBV4-1
CDR3: CASKIDEHSNYGYTF
DNA: TGCGCCAGCAAGATTGACGAACACAGCAACTATGGCTACACCTTC

D: NA
size: NA
J: TRBJ2-1
V: TRBV9
CDR3: CASSGGTGYHEQFF
DNA: TGTGCCAGCAGCGGGGGGACTGGGTATCATGAGCAGTTCTTC

D: TRBD1
size: NA
J: TRBJ1-2
V: TRBV30
CDR3: CAWSMGQGGGYTF
DNA: TGTGCCTGGAGTATGGGACAGGGGGGCGGCTACACCTTC

D: NA
size: NA
J: TRBJ1-4
V: TRBV19
CDR3: CASSTPSATNEKLFF
DNA: TGTGCCAGTAGTACCCCGTCAGCAACTAATGAAAAACTGTTTTTT

D: NA
size: NA
J: TRBJ2-6
V: TRBV5-4
CDR3: CASSRGTTGGMSGANVLTF
DNA: TGTGCCAGCAGTCGGGGGACTACAGGGGGAATGTCTGGGGCCAACGTCCTGACTTTC

D: NA
size: NA
J: TRBJ2-3
V: TRBV5-1
CDR3: CASSLATRTSTDTQYF
DNA: TGCGCCAGCAGCTTGGCGACTCGAACTAGCACAGATACGCAGTATTTT

D: TRBD2
size: NA
J: TRBJ2-2
V: TRBV4-1
CDR3: CASSQDRARGGQTGELFF
DNA: TGCGCCAGCAGCCAAGATAGAGCGCGGGGGGGCCAGACCGGGGAGCTGTTTTTT

D: NA
size: NA
J: TRBJ2-5
V: TRBV7-2
CDR3: CASSRRTGLQETQYF
DNA: TGTGCCAGCAGCCGTAGAACAGGCCTCCAAGAGACCCAGTACTTC

D: NA
size: NA
J: TRBJ1-2
V: TRBV4-1
CDR3: CASRGLFLPVQYNYGYTF
DNA: TGCGCCAGCCGAGGTCTTTTTCTTCCTGTCCAGTATAACTATGGCTACACCTTC

D: NA
size: NA
J: TRBJ1-6
V: TRBV30
CDR3: CAWSPMEGWGNSPLHF
DNA: TGTGCCTGGAGTCCCATGGAGGGCTGGGGCAATTCACCCCTCCACTTT

D: NA
size: NA
J: TRBJ1-2
V: TRBV18
CDR3: CASSPPYVSNYGYTF
DNA: TGTGCCAGCTCACCACCGTATGTCAGTAACTATGGCTACACCTTC

D: TRBD1
size: NA
J: TRBJ1-2
V: TRBV18
CDR3: CASSPLEGALNGYTF
DNA: TGTGCCAGCTCACCATTGGAGGGGGCTTTGAATGGCTACACCTTC

D: NA
size: NA
J: TRBJ2-1
V: TRBV19
CDR3: CASSSTGYYPYNEQFF
DNA: TGTGCCAGTAGTAGTACAGGGTATTATCCCTACAATGAGCAGTTCTTC

D: TRBD2
size: NA
J: TRBJ2-5
V: TRBV7-2
CDR3: CASSSGLAGGLGETQYF
DNA: TGTGCCAGCAGCTCCGGACTAGCGGGGGGGTTAGGGGAGACCCAGTACTTC

D: NA
size: NA
J: TRBJ1-2
V: TRBV30
CDR3: CAWSVSLRGYTF
DNA: TGTGCCTGGAGTGTAAGTCTACGGGGCTACACCTTC

D: NA
size: NA
J: TRBJ2-4
V: TRBV2
CDR3: CASRRTEGTKNIQYF
DNA: TGTGCCAGCAGACGGACAGAGGGGACCAAAAACATTCAGTACTTC

D: NA
size: NA
J: TRBJ2-2
V: TRBV15
CDR3: CATSRDRTGELFF
DNA: TGTGCCACCAGCAGAGATCGGACCGGGGAGCTGTTTTTT

D: TRBD1
size: NA
J: TRBJ1-1
V: TRBV4-1
CDR3: CASSPGDRVTEAFF
DNA: TGCGCCAGCAGCCCTGGGGACAGGGTCACTGAAGCTTTCTTT

D: NA
size: NA
J: TRBJ2-5
V: TRBV15
CDR3: CATSRQKGTGWETQYF
DNA: TGTGCCACCAGCAGACAGAAGGGCACAGGGTGGGAGACCCAGTACTTC

D: TRBD1
size: NA
J: TRBJ2-7
V: TRBV7-9
CDR3: CASSLPRDRANYEQYF
DNA: TGTGCCAGCAGCCTCCCCCGGGACAGGGCGAACTACGAGCAGTACTTC

D: TRBD2
size: NA
J: TRBJ2-5
V: TRBV12-5
CDR3: CASGPSGLTGETQYF
DNA: TGTGCTAGTGGTCCGTCGGGACTAACTGGAGAGACCCAGTACTTC

D: TRBD1
size: NA
J: TRBJ1-3
V: TRBV19
CDR3: CASTHPGGTSGNTIYF
DNA: TGTGCCAGTACTCACCCAGGGGGCACGTCTGGAAACACCATATATTTT

D: NA
size: NA
J: TRBJ1-5
V: TRBV4-2
CDR3: CASSQDRVQPQHF
DNA: TGTGCCAGCAGCCAAGATCGGGTTCAGCCCCAGCATTTT

D: NA
size: NA
J: TRBJ1-6
V: TRBV18
CDR3: CASSPEAVDNSPLHF
DNA: TGTGCCAGCTCACCAGAGGCAGTCGATAATTCACCCCTCCACTTT

D: TRBD1
size: once
J: TRBJ2-1
V: TRBV7-2
CDR3: CASSSRGRTGFDEQFF
DNA: TGTGCCAGCAGCTCGAGGGGCCGGACAGGGTTCGATGAGCAGTTCTTC

D: NA
size: NA
J: TRBJ1-4
V: TRBV7-9
CDR3: CASSNGNEKLFF
DNA: TGTGCCAGCAGCAACGGGAATGAAAAACTGTTTTTT

D: NA
size: NA
J: TRBJ1-2
V: TRBV15
CDR3: CATSRGAVDRLYGYTF
DNA: TGTGCCACCAGCAGGGGGGCCGTGGACAGACTCTATGGCTACACCTTC

D: NA
size: NA
J: TRBJ1-1
V: TRBV7-9
CDR3: CASIGAANTEAFF
DNA: TGTGCCAGCATAGGGGCCGCGAACACTGAAGCTTTCTTT

D: TRBD2
size: NA
J: TRBJ2-4
V: TRBV30
CDR3: CAWSPTSGGGTRLYF
DNA: TGTGCCTGGAGTCCGACTAGCGGGGGGGGGACCCGCCTGTACTTC

D: NA
size: NA
J: TRBJ1-1
V: TRBV7-2
CDR3: CASSLALGANTEAFF
DNA: TGTGCCAGCAGTTTAGCCTTGGGGGCGAACACTGAAGCTTTCTTT

D: TRBD1
size: NA
J: TRBJ1-1
V: TRBV5-1
CDR3: CASSQEGQGNTEAFF
DNA: TGCGCCAGCAGCCAAGAGGGACAGGGCAACACTGAAGCTTTCTTT

D: NA
size: NA
J: TRBJ2-7
V: TRBV7-2
CDR3: CASSFGGENYEQYF
DNA: TGTGCCAGCAGCTTCGGTGGAGAGAACTACGAGCAGTACTTC

D: TRBD1
size: NA
J: TRBJ2-1
V: TRBV11-1
CDR3: CASQVGQGAREQFF
DNA: TGTGCCAGCCAGGTAGGACAGGGGGCTCGTGAGCAGTTCTTC

D: TRBD2
size: NA
J: TRBJ2-2
V: TRBV4-2
CDR3: CASSQEYRRGDVTGELFF
DNA: TGTGCCAGCAGCCAAGAGTATCGGCGGGGGGATGTCACCGGGGAGCTGTTTTTT

D: TRBD2
size: once
J: TRBJ2-6
V: TRBV2
CDR3: CASTPRDYSGANVLTF
DNA: TGTGCCAGCACTCCAAGGGACTACTCTGGGGCCAACGTCCTGACTTTC